Listed here is a single T cell receptor (beta chain). Antigen: not known. The CDR3 totals 14 residues. V lost 1 base, J lost 1 base, and 7 bases lay in between. Germline V gene data show CDR1 as MNHNY and CDR2 as SVGAGI (reference sequence). These data belong to a study of Tregs in tolerant kidney transplant recipients. The assay was immunoSEQ multiplex PCR, and TCRdb's table has in-frame clones only and misses some. This sample has about 83,000 clones, with approximately 98% found just once. Study-level results: For some patients, primers changed over time, blocking nucleotide-level comparison.

Sequencing was performed on CD4+ T cells from blood, taken before the transplant. The chain recombines TRBV6-6 with TRBJ1-2; a possible D gene is TRBD1 (5 bases). The receptor's source is a human donor who received a combined kidney and bone marrow transplant. CDR3 amino acids: CASSYWGDNYGYTF. CDR3 coding DNA: TGTGCCAGCAGTTACTGGGGGGATAACTATGGCTACACCTTC.